The 2 T cell receptor beta chains reported below all come from one sample, sequenced in a study of neurological immune-mediated disorders. TCRdb re-analysed the 5' RACE reads in MiXCR, keeping a single row per CDR3 protein. The top ten hold under 6.5% of the sample, which has 90,000 to 100,000 distinct CDR3 sequences, 3.5% to 4% seen once. The sample taken for sequencing was PBMCs. These TCRs come from a woman in her late teens or twenties with multiple sclerosis.

The table lists this clonotype with many counts. In nucleotides, the CDR3 is TGCAGTGCTAGAGTGGGACAGTTCTCTGGGGCCAACGTCCTGACTTTC. Protein sequence: CSARVGQFSGANVLTF. V usage is TRBV20-1 and J usage is TRBJ2-6, with TRBD1 matching over 7 bases. The CDR3 spans 16 residues. Trimming cost V 1 base and J 0 bases; bases outside gene matches: 3. Germline CDR1 DFQATT, CDR2 SNEGSKA (reference sequence).

This clonotype was seen at least ten times. The V call is TRBV14, the J call TRBJ1-4; D call uncertain. From germline, CDR1 is SGHDN and CDR2 FVKESK. CDR3 length equals 13 residues. With 3 bases removed from V and 7 bases from J, the gap between germline ends came to 9 bases. The CDR3 sequence: CASSQRPSEKLFF. The CDR3 coding sequence is TGTGCCAGCAGCCAGCGGCCAAGTGAAAAACTGTTTTTT.